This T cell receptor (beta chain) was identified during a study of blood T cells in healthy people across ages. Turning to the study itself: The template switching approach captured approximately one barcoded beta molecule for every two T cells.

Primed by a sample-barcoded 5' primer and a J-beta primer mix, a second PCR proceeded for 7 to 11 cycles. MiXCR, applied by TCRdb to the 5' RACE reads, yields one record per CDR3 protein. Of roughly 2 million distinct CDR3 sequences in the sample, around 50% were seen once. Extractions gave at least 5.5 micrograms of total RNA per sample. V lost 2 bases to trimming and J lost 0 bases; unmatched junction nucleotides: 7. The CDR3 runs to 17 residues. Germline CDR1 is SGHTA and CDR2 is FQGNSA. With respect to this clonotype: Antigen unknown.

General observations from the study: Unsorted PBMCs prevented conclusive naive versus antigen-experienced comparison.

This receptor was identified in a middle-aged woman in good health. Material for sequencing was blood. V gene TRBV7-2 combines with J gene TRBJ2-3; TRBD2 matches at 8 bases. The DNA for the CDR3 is TGTGCCAGCAGCTTATCCAGGACTAGCCTTAGCACAGATACGCAGTATTTT. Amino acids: CASSLSRTSLSTDTQYF.